Following are 2 T cell receptor beta chains from one sample sequenced in a study of cytomegalovirus exposure and HLA in healthy donors. This PCR relied on a set of 60 Vbeta primers and 13 Jbeta primers. Assay: immunoSEQ multiplex PCR; the TCRdb copy retains only in-frame clones and omits some. The sample yields more than 150,000 clones, roughly 80% seen once. Specimen: PBMCs. These receptors were collected from a man between 35 and 55 years old in good health and CMV-seropositive.

The table lists this clone with a count of one. The chain links TRBV19 to TRBJ2-2; TRBD2 aligns across 10 bases. With 6 bases clipped from V and 4 bases from J, the junction kept 5 bases outside the gene matches. In germline, CDR1 is LNHDA, CDR2 SQIVND (reference sequence). The CDR3 is 15 amino acids. The CDR3 is CASSLSGGFTGELFF. DNA for the CDR3: TGTGCCAGTAGCCTTAGCGGGGGGTTCACCGGGGAGCTGTTTTTT.

This clone was recorded once. This sequence joins TRBV9 and TRBJ1-4; maybe TRBD1 (6 bases). The germline CDR1 and CDR2 sequences are SGDLS and YYNGEE. Between the trimmed V and J ends, which lost 3 bases and 3 bases, there was a span of 15 bases. The CDR3 length is 16 residues. CDR3 nucleotides: TGTGCCAGCAGCGAAGAACAGGGACCGGCTAATGAAAAACTGTTTTTT. This encodes CASSEEQGPANEKLFF. Drawing the rest from reference TRBV9 and TRBJ1-4, the complete variable domain is DSGVTQTPKHLITATGQRVTLRCSPRSGDLSVYWYQQSLDQGLQFLIQYYNGEERAKGNILERFSAQQFPDLHSELNLSSLELGDSALYFCASSEEQGPANEKLFFGSGTQLSVL.